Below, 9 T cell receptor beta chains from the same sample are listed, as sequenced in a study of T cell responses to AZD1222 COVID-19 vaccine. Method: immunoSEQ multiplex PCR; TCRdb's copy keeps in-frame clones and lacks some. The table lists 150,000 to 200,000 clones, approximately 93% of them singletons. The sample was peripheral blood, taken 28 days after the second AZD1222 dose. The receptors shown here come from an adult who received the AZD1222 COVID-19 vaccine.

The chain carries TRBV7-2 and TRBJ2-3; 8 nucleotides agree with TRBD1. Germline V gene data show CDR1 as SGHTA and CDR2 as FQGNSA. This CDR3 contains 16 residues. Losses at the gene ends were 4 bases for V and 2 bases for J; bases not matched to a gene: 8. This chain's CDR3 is CASSSGGGAYTDTQYF. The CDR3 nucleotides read TGTGCCAGCAGCTCAGGGGGCGGGGCCTACACAGATACGCAGTATTTT.

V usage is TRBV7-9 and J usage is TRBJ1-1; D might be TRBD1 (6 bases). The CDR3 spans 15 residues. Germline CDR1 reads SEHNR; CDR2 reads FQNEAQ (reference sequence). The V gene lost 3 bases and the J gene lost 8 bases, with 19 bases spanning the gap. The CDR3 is CASSFFNAGQQEAFF. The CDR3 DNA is TGTGCCAGCAGCTTTTTCAATGCAGGACAGCAAGAAGCTTTCTTT.

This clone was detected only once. In DNA, the CDR3 is TGTGCCAGTAGTATCGTTCAAGGAGGGAACTATGGCTACACCTTC. It translates to CASSIVQGGNYGYTF. This chain links TRBV19 with TRBJ1-2; no clear D gene. Germline CDR1 and CDR2: LNHDA and SQIVND (reference sequence). V gave up 3 bases and J gave up 2 bases, with 13 bases separating them. This CDR3 spans 15 amino acids. Supplemented by reference TRBV19 and TRBJ1-2, the full variable domain reads DGGITQSPKYLFRKEGQNVTLSCEQNLNHDAMYWYRQDPGQGLRLIYYSQIVNDFQKGDIAEGYSVSREKKESFPLTVTSAQKNPTAFYLCASSIVQGGNYGYTFGSGTRLTVV.

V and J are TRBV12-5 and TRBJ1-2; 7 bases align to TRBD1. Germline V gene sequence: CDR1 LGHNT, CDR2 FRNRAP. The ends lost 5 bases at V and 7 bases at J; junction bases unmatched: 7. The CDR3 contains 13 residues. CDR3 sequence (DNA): TGTGCTAGTGGTACCGACAGGGCTTCTGGCTACACCTTC. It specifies CASGTDRASGYTF.

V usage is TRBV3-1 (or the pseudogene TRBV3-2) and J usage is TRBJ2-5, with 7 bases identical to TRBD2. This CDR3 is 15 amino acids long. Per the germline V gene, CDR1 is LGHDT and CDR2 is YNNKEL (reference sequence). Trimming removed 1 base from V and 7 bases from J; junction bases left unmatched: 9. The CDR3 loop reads CASSQGSSGGGTQYF. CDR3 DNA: TGTGCCAGCAGCCAAGGCTCTAGCGGTGGGGGGACCCAGTACTTC.

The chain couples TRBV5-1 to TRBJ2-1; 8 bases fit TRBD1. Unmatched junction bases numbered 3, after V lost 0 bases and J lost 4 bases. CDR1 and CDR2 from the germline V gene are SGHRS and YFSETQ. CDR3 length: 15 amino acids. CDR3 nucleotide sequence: TGCGCCAGCAGCTTGGCTCAGGGGGCATACAATGAGCAGTTCTTC. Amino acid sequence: CASSLAQGAYNEQFF.

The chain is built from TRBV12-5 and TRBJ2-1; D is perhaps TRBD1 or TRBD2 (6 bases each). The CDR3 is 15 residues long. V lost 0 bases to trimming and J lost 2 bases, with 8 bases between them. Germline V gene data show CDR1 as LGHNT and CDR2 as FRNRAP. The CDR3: CASGLVGGPYNEQFF. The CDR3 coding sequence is TGTGCTAGTGGTTTGGTGGGGGGCCCCTACAATGAGCAGTTCTTC.

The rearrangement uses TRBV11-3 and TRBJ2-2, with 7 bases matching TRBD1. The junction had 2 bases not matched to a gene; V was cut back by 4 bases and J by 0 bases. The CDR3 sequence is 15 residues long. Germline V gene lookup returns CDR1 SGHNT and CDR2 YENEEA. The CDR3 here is CASSSGQTNTGELFF. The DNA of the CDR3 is TGTGCCAGCAGCTCGGGACAGACGAACACCGGGGAGCTGTTTTTT. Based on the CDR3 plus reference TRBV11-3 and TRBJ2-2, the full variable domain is EAGVVQSPRYKIIEKKQPVAFWCNPISGHNTLYWYLQNLGQGPELLIRYENEEAVDDSQLPKDRFSAERLKGVDSTLKIQPAELGDSAVYLCASSSGQTNTGELFFGEGSRLTVL.

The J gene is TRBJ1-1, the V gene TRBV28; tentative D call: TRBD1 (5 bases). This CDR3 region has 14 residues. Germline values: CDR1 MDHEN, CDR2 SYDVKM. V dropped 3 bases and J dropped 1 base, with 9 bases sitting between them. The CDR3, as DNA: TGTGCCAGCAGTTTCGCCGGGGGGAACACTGAAGCTTTCTTT. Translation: CASSFAGGNTEAFF.